Reported below is one T cell receptor beta chain. The antigen remains unidentified. This CDR3 region has 16 residues. V shed 5 bases and J 3 bases; nucleotides not matched to a gene: 8. In germline, CDR1 is SGHNT, CDR2 YENEEA. PCR involved 60 Vbeta and 13 Jbeta primers. Sequenced by immunoSEQ multiplex PCR; TCRdb stores in-frame clones only, minus some. The table has approximately 160,000 clones, roughly four fifths seen once; the top ten hold approximately 1%. The sample comes from a study of cytomegalovirus exposure and HLA in healthy donors. Findings and caveats of the study: Several of the most significant clusters appeared linked to common viral pathogens, based on a later analysis. A few CMV-associated chains were confirmed in vitro to be specific for CMV antigens. Reports indicated that the classifier achieved high specificity and sensitivity in diagnosing cytomegalovirus status.

What was sequenced was PBMCs. V and J are TRBV11-3 and TRBJ2-2; TRBD2 aligns across 8 bases. This clonotype originated in a woman between 35 and 50 years old in good health and CMV-seronegative. Here the CDR3 reads CASSPPGREDTGELFF. CDR3 coding DNA: TGTGCCAGCAGCCCCCCAGGGCGGGAGGACACCGGGGAGCTGTTTTTT.